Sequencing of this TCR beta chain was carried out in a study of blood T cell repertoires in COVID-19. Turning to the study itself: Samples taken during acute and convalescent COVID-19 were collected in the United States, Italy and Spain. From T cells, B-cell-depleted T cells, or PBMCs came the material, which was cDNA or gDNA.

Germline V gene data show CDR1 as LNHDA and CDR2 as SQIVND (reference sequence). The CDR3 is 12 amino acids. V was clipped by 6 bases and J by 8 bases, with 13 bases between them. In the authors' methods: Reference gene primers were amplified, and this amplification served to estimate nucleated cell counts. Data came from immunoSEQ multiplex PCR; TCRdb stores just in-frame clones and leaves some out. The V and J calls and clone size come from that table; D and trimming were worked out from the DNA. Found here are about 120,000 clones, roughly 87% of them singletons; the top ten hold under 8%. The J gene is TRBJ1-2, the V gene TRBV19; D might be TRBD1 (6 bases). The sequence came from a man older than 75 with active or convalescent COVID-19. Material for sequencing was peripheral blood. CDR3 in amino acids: CASRGGPGGYTF. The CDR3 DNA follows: TGTGCCAGTAGGGGGGGGCCAGGAGGCTACACCTTC.